Shown below are 20 T cell receptor beta chains from a single sample sequenced in a study of metastatic and nonmetastatic thyroid tumors. TCRdb called clones again from the PCR reads with MiXCR. The data contain 14,000 or so clones, roughly 33% of them singletons. Nobody among the patients had been given any treatment before thyroid surgery. The sequenced sample was tumor tissue. These receptors all stem from a female donor with papillary thyroid cancer or a benign thyroid nodule (not recorded which). Some clones in this sample may be carry-over from other donors' samples.

This clone has a single count. The CDR3 nucleotides are TGCAGTGCTAGCTCGGTTAGCGGAACCTACGAGCAGTACTTC. This encodes CSASSVSGTYEQYF. The chain couples TRBV20-1 to TRBJ2-7; D might be TRBD2 (6 bases). The CDR3 is 14 residues long. CDR1 and CDR2 from the germline V gene are DFQATT and SNEGSKA (reference sequence). Trimming stripped 3 bases from V and 2 bases from J, with 14 bases between.

Ten or more counts support this clone. V usage is TRBV28 and J usage is TRBJ2-5; 15 nucleotides align to TRBD2. The CDR3 spans 20 residues. The trim removed 3 bases at V and 5 bases at J, leaving 16 bases unmatched. Germline CDR1 is MDHEN and CDR2 is SYDVKM. The CDR3 DNA sequence: TGTGCCAGCAGTTTTCGGCCCGGGTTCGGACTAGCGGGAGGGCCGGAGACCCAGTACTTC. As protein: CASSFRPGFGLAGGPETQYF.

This clone is medium-sized in the sample. This chain links TRBV27 with TRBJ1-1, with 8 bases fitting TRBD1. V was pared by 2 bases and J by 4 bases, with 0 bases of the junction left unmatched. Germline assignment: CDR1 MNHEY and CDR2 SMNVEV (reference sequence). CDR3 length: 13 amino acids. CDR3 DNA: TGTGCCAGCAGTTTACAGGGGGCCACTGAAGCTTTCTTT. This codes for CASSLQGATEAFF.

This clone is termed medium-sized. The chain uses TRBV20-1 and TRBJ2-7; D call uncertain. This CDR3 is built from 13 residues. The germline V gene encodes CDR1 DFQATT and CDR2 SNEGSKA (reference sequence). Trimming took 3 bases from V and 2 from J, leaving 11 bases between them. The DNA for the CDR3 is TGCAGTGCTAGGGGGATAGGTGCCTACGAGCAGTACTTC. Residues: CSARGIGAYEQYF.

At least ten counts were recorded for this clone. The chain has TRBV20-1 and TRBJ2-3; D is possibly TRBD2 (5 bases). Trimming took 3 bases from V and 7 from J, leaving 17 bases between them. CDR3 size: 14 residues. Germline V lookup: CDR1 DFQATT, CDR2 SNEGSKA (reference sequence). CDR3 coding DNA: TGCAGTGCTAGTAGTTTACTAGAGGCCAATACGCAGTATTTT. This codes for CSASSLLEANTQYF.

This clone was picked up a small number of times. The CDR3 DNA follows: TGTGCCACCAGTGAGAAGAGCTCCTACGAGCAGTACTTC. Translated: CATSEKSSYEQYF. The rearrangement links TRBV24-1 to TRBJ2-7, with D unclear. Trimming stripped 4 bases from V and 0 bases from J, with 6 bases between. The length of the CDR3 is 13 residues. Germline V CDR1 and CDR2: KGHDR, SFDVKD.

This chain connects TRBV6-2 or TRBV6-3 to TRBJ1-2, with TRBD1 identical over 9 bases. The CDR3 covers 15 residues. The V gene's germline CDR1 is MNHEY and CDR2 SVGEGT. The ends lost 4 bases at V and 2 bases at J; junction bases unmatched: 5. The CDR3 sequence: CASSWRDRVNYGYTF. CDR3 in DNA: TGTGCCAGCAGTTGGCGGGACAGGGTGAACTATGGCTACACCTTC.

This clone was counted at least ten times. CDR3 region: CASSLNRGGYNEQFF. CDR3 DNA: TGTGCCAGCTCCCTAAACAGGGGCGGTTACAATGAGCAGTTCTTC. J is TRBJ2-1 and V is TRBV18, with 7 bases aligning to TRBD1. Germline V gives CDR1 KGHSH, CDR2 LQKENI. The J segment lost 4 bases and the V segment lost 6 bases, leaving 9 bases of the junction unmatched. This CDR3 has 15 residues.

The chain couples TRBV12-3 or TRBV12-4 to TRBJ2-7; D unclear. With 6 bases removed from V and 0 bases from J, the gap between germline ends came to 9 bases. The CDR3 is 13 amino acids. The CDR3, as DNA: TGTGCCAGCAGCCCGGACGCCTCCTACGAGCAGTACTTC. Its translation is CASSPDASYEQYF.

This chain connects TRBV28 to TRBJ2-4; D unresolved. The CDR3 has 15 amino acids. Trimming removed 4 bases at V and 0 bases at J, with 10 bases between. CDR1 and CDR2 from the germline V gene are MDHEN and SYDVKM. CDR3: CASSSLLIAKNIQYF. The CDR3 DNA reads TGTGCCAGCAGTTCCCTCCTAATAGCCAAAAACATTCAGTACTTC.

This clone has ten or more counts. A much larger clone is a single base away; this may be a read error. The same CDR3 is also encoded by other DNA sequences in this sample. The chain uses TRBV3-1 and TRBJ1-6, with D possibly TRBD1 on 6 matching bases. Trimming took 7 bases from V and 10 from J, leaving 17 bases between them. Looked up from germline, CDR1 is LGHDT and CDR2 is YNNKEL (reference sequence). The CDR3 runs to 14 residues. CDR3 region: CASTPQTGESPLHF. The CDR3 bases are TGTGCCAGCACCCCTCAGACAGGAGAGTCACCCCTCCACTTT.

This clone is medium-sized within its sample. The chain recombines TRBV3-1 with TRBJ2-7; D ambiguous. The V and J ends lost 7 bases and 6 bases respectively, with 19 bases between them. The CDR3 runs to 14 residues. CDR1 is LGHDT, CDR2 YNNKEL, per germline (reference sequence). The CDR3 spells CASNNRWGRAEQYF. The CDR3, as DNA: TGTGCCAGCAACAATCGTTGGGGAAGAGCCGAGCAGTACTTC.

In its sample, this clone was seen many times. The J gene is TRBJ2-3, the V gene TRBV28, with 7 bases fitting TRBD2. V dropped 7 bases and J dropped 2; count of bases not matched to a gene: 6. Germline-derived CDR1 and CDR2 are MDHEN and SYDVKM. The CDR3 covers 14 residues. As DNA, the CDR3 is TGTGCCAGCACGGGGGGTCTTAACACAGATACGCAGTATTTT. The encoded protein is CASTGGLNTDTQYF.

By share, this clone counts as medium-sized (0.01 to 0.1%). The rearrangement uses TRBV28 and TRBJ2-1, with 10 bases aligning to TRBD2. CDR1 is MDHEN and CDR2 is SYDVKM in the germline V gene. The CDR3 covers 19 residues. Unmatched junction bases numbered 17, after V lost 2 bases and J lost 7 bases. This CDR3 is CASSLNPRAGTSDWNEQFF. As DNA, the CDR3 is TGTGCCAGCAGTTTAAACCCAAGAGCCGGGACTAGCGATTGGAATGAGCAGTTCTTC. Combining the CDR3 with reference TRBV28 and TRBJ2-1 gives the whole variable domain DVKVTQSSRYLVKRTGEKVFLECVQDMDHENMFWYRQDPGLGLRLIYFSYDVKMKEKGDIPEGYSVSREKKERFSLILESASTNQTSMYLCASSLNPRAGTSDWNEQFFGPGTRLTVL.

This clone was observed many times. This chain connects TRBV20-1 to TRBJ2-1; D call uncertain. V dropped 4 bases and J dropped 3 bases, with 1 base sitting between them. Per the germline V gene, CDR1 is DFQATT and CDR2 is SNEGSKA (reference sequence). CDR3 size: 10 residues. The CDR3 DNA reads as TGCAGTGCTAACTACAATGAGCAGTTCTTC. Its protein is CSANYNEQFF.

The CDR3 DNA follows: TGCAGTGCTGCGGGGGGTGGGAGTGGCACCGGGGAGCTGTTTTTT. Translating gives CSAAGGGSGTGELFF. The V and J genes are TRBV20-1 and TRBJ2-2, with 8 bases lining up with TRBD2. From germline, CDR1 is DFQATT and CDR2 SNEGSKA (reference sequence). J gave up 4 bases and V 5 bases, and 9 bases lay outside the gene matches. The CDR3 is made up of 15 amino acids.

This clone has ten or more counts. The chain is built from TRBV12-3 or TRBV12-4 and TRBJ2-1, with TRBD1 matching over 10 bases. The V and J ends lost 5 bases and 8 bases, in that order; junction bases with no gene match: 6. The CDR3 loop spans 14 amino acids. In nucleotides, the CDR3 is TGTGCCAGCAGTGCATTCGGGACAGGGGATGAGCAGTTCTTC. Protein: CASSAFGTGDEQFF.

In its sample, this clone was seen many times. J is TRBJ2-3 and V is TRBV10-2; weak D call: TRBD1 (6 bases). Per germline, CDR1 WSHSY and CDR2 SAAADI. The CDR3 consists of 14 residues. The V end was cut by 7 bases, the J end by 3 bases, with 14 bases between. CDR3: CASTWTVLTDTQYF. The CDR3 nucleotides are TGCGCCAGCACCTGGACAGTTCTGACAGATACGCAGTATTTT.

This clone was recorded at least ten times. The J gene is TRBJ2-5, the V gene TRBV28, with 7 bases aligning to TRBD1. CDR3 length equals 14 residues. Per the germline V gene, CDR1 is MDHEN and CDR2 is SYDVKM. The trim removed 5 bases at V and 4 bases at J, leaving 7 bases unmatched. CDR3 DNA: TGTGCCAGCAGTCTAGGGGGCTGGGGAGAGACCCAGTACTTC. This codes for CASSLGGWGETQYF. The whole variable domain, filled in from reference TRBV28 and TRBJ2-5, reads DVKVTQSSRYLVKRTGEKVFLECVQDMDHENMFWYRQDPGLGLRLIYFSYDVKMKEKGDIPEGYSVSREKKERFSLILESASTNQTSMYLCASSLGGWGETQYFGPGTRLLVL.

This chain joins TRBV30 and TRBJ2-1; the match to TRBD2 covers 7 bases. CDR1 and CDR2 from the germline V gene are GTSNPN and SVGIG (reference sequence). The CDR3 is 18 residues long. The junction had 19 bases not matched to a gene; V was cut back by 2 bases and J by 6 bases. The CDR3 coding sequence is TGTGCCTGGAGTACAACCGGACTAGTCGGGAATGGTGGCAATGAGCAGTTCTTC. It encodes CAWSTTGLVGNGGNEQFF.